A selection of T cell receptor beta chains follows, all from one sample in a study of T-cell memory formation after mild COVID-19. MiXCR, run by TCRdb on the 5' RACE reads, gives a single entry per CDR3 protein. The data show 350,000 to 500,000 distinct CDR3 sequences, 20% to 30% seen once. The material sequenced was PBMCs or a T cell subset sorted from them (not recorded which). These receptors were taken from an adult woman who had mild COVID-19 (a few samples of this study predate the infection). Cell type and time point are not known. Each CDR3 is given with its conserved first and last residue. D genes are given only for firm matches. Expanded clones are given a class, and other clones once, few, many or no size at all.

TRBV19,-,-,TRBJ2-5,CATKETQYF,TGTGCCACTAAGGAGACCCAGTACTTC
TRBV2,-,-,TRBJ2-7,CASSVEESSYEQYF,TGTGCCAGCAGTGTAGAGGAGAGCTCCTACGAGCAGTACTTC
TRBV7-8,TRBD1,-,TRBJ1-1,CASSLAVAGTGGTEAFF,TGTGCCAGCAGCTTAGCGGTAGCCGGGACAGGGGGAACTGAAGCTTTCTTT
TRBV3-1,TRBD2,once,TRBJ2-1,CASSQPEGLAGYNEQFF,TGTGCCAGCAGCCAACCCGAGGGACTAGCGGGGTACAATGAGCAGTTCTTC
TRBV19,TRBD2,few,TRBJ2-1,CASSLGLAGNYNEQFF,TGTGCCAGTAGTTTGGGACTAGCGGGGAACTACAATGAGCAGTTCTTC
TRBV27,-,many,TRBJ2-7,CASSLSQGAIYEQYF,TGTGCCAGCAGTTTATCTCAGGGTGCCATCTACGAGCAGTACTTC
TRBV5-4,TRBD2,few,TRBJ2-5,CASSLQGIIAGEETQYF,TGTGCCAGCAGCTTGCAGGGAATTATAGCGGGGGAAGAGACCCAGTACTTC
TRBV9,-,-,TRBJ2-3,CASSVGNGGSTDTQYF,TGTGCCAGCAGCGTAGGGAACGGGGGTTCCACAGATACGCAGTATTTT
TRBV2,TRBD1,-,TRBJ1-2,CASSPLRQGNYGYTF,TGTGCCAGCAGTCCCCTCCGACAGGGAAACTATGGCTACACCTTC
TRBV5-1,TRBD2,-,TRBJ2-1,CASSARLAGTYNEQFF,TGCGCCAGCAGCGCTAGACTAGCGGGGACCTACAATGAGCAGTTCTTC
TRBV11-3,-,-,TRBJ2-1,CASSFTGLEQFF,TGTGCCAGCAGCTTCACAGGGCTTGAGCAGTTCTTC
TRBV27,TRBD1,few,TRBJ2-7,CASSSHRGLSYEQYF,TGTGCCAGCAGTTCCCACAGGGGGCTCTCCTACGAGCAGTACTTC
TRBV7-6,TRBD2,few,TRBJ2-7,CASSLGTSGIYEQYF,TGTGCCAGCAGCTTAGGAACTAGCGGGATCTACGAGCAGTACTTC
TRBV10-3,TRBD2,-,TRBJ2-7,CAISTSGRMLPSEQYF,TGTGCCATCAGTACTAGCGGGAGAATGTTGCCGTCTGAGCAGTACTTC
TRBV7-8,-,-,TRBJ1-1,CASSLESGAGTEAFF,TGTGCCAGCAGCTTAGAATCGGGGGCCGGCACTGAAGCTTTCTTT
TRBV5-6,TRBD2,-,TRBJ2-1,CASSELAGFLEQFF,TGTGCCAGCAGCGAACTAGCGGGTTTTCTCGAGCAGTTCTTC
TRBV12-3/TRBV12-4,-,many,TRBJ2-7,CASSFGYEQYF,TGCGCCAGCAGCTTCGGATACGAGCAGTACTTC
TRBV7-9,-,-,TRBJ2-4,CASSSSDSYIQYF,TGTGCCAGCAGCTCCTCCGACAGTTACATTCAGTACTTC
TRBV25-1,-,-,TRBJ2-1,CASSMGALSSYNEQFF,TGTGCCAGCAGTATGGGGGCGTTGAGCTCCTACAATGAGCAGTTCTTC
TRBV27,-,-,TRBJ1-5,CASSFKLGGSNQPQHF,TGTGCCAGCAGTTTTAAGTTGGGTGGTAGCAATCAGCCCCAGCATTTT
TRBV28,-,-,TRBJ2-2,CASSLSGDTGELFF,TGTGCCAGCAGTTTATCGGGGGACACCGGGGAGCTGTTTTTT
TRBV20-1,TRBD1,-,TRBJ1-2,CSAADRDYYGYTF,TGCAGTGCAGCCGACAGGGACTACTATGGCTACACCTTC
TRBV11-2,-,-,TRBJ2-5,CASSLRRTGRQETQYF,TGTGCCAGCAGCTTACGCCGTACAGGGCGGCAAGAGACCCAGTACTTC
TRBV20-1,-,-,TRBJ2-1,CSARESEKLGRSSYNEQFF,TGCAGTGCTAGAGAGTCTGAGAAACTTGGACGGAGCTCCTACAATGAGCAGTTCTTC
TRBV2,-,few,TRBJ1-5,CASSGTLQPQHF,TGTGCCAGCAGTGGGACACTTCAGCCCCAGCATTTT
TRBV25-1,-,-,TRBJ2-3,CASSGWVADTQYF,TGTGCCAGCAGTGGCTGGGTCGCAGATACGCAGTATTTT
TRBV9,-,few,TRBJ2-5,CASSVGGGARETQYF,TGTGCCAGCAGCGTAGGAGGGGGGGCACGGGAGACCCAGTACTTC
TRBV12-3/TRBV12-4,TRBD2,few,TRBJ2-3,CASSRGGALDTQYF,TGTGCCAGCAGCCGCGGGGGGGCCTTGGATACGCAGTATTTT
TRBV6-2/TRBV6-3,TRBD2,-,TRBJ2-1,CASSLDRLAAYNEQFF,TGTGCCAGCAGTTTGGATCGGCTAGCGGCATACAATGAGCAGTTCTTC
TRBV20-1,-,-,TRBJ2-5,CSGQTGLKTQYF,TGCAGTGGCCAGACTGGACTCAAGACCCAGTACTTC
TRBV5-1,-,once,TRBJ2-2,CASSPGSYNTGELFF,TGCGCCAGCAGCCCTGGGTCTTATAACACCGGGGAGCTGTTTTTT
TRBV6-2/TRBV6-3,-,-,TRBJ2-7,CASSYPTGHPYEQYF,TGTGCCAGCAGTTACCCGACAGGACATCCCTACGAGCAGTACTTC
TRBV12-3/TRBV12-4,-,-,TRBJ1-1,CASSRRGGGGTEAFF,TGTGCCAGCAGCCGCAGGGGAGGGGGGGGCACTGAAGCTTTCTTT
TRBV15,-,few,TRBJ1-6,CATSRLSLNSPLHF,TGTGCCACCAGCAGACTCTCCCTGAATTCACCCCTCCACTTT
TRBV5-1,-,-,TRBJ1-1,CASTNGPDRSAFF,TGCGCCAGCACCAACGGACCAGACAGGAGTGCTTTCTTT
TRBV20-1,-,-,TRBJ1-5,CSATRVRGGVDQPQHF,TGCAGTGCTACCCGCGTCCGTGGGGGTGTGGATCAGCCCCAGCATTTT
TRBV29-1,-,few,TRBJ2-1,CSALSGPLIF,TGCAGCGCCCTGTCAGGGCCGTTGATCTTC
TRBV6-2/TRBV6-3,TRBD2,few,TRBJ2-1,CASRELSGGYNEQFF,TGTGCCAGCAGGGAACTTAGCGGGGGCTACAATGAGCAGTTCTTC
TRBV12-2,-,-,TRBJ2-7,CASRPLRPRYEQYF,TGTGCAAGTCGCCCCCTTCGCCCTCGCTACGAGCAGTACTTC
TRBV5-4,-,-,TRBJ1-2,CASTLGPEVGNYGYTF,TGTGCCAGCACCTTGGGCCCCGAGGTGGGGAACTATGGCTACACCTTC
TRBV14,TRBD2,-,TRBJ2-5,CASSQFRVAGEETQYF,TGTGCCAGCAGCCAATTCAGAGTAGCGGGAGAAGAGACCCAGTACTTC
TRBV7-9,TRBD1,few,TRBJ1-1,CASSSGQGRSTEAFF,TGTGCCAGCAGCTCCGGACAGGGTAGGTCCACTGAAGCTTTCTTT